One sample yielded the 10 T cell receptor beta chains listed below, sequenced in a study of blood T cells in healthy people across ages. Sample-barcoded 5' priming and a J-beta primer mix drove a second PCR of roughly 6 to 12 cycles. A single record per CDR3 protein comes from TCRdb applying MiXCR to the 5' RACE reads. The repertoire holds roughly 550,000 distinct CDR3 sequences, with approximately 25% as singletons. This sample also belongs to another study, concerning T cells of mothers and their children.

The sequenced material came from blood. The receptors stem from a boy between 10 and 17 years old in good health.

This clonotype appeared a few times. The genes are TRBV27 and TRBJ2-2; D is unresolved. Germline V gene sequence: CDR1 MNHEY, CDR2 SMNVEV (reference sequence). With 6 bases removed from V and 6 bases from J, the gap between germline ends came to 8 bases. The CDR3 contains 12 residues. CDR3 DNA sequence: TGTGCCAGCAGCCTATACGCCGGGGAGCTGTTTTTT. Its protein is CASSLYAGELFF.

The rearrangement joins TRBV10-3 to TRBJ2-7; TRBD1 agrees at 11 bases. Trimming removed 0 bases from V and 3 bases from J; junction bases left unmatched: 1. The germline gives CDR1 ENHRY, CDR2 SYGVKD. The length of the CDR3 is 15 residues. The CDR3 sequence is CAISESGTGGYEQYF. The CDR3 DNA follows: TGTGCCATCAGTGAGTCCGGGACAGGGGGCTACGAGCAGTACTTC.

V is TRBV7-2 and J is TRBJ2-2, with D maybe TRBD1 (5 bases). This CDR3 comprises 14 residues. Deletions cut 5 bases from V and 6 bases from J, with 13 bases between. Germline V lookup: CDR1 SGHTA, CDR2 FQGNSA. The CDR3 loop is CASSAIGVPGELFF. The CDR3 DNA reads TGTGCCAGCAGCGCCATAGGGGTACCCGGGGAGCTGTTTTTT.

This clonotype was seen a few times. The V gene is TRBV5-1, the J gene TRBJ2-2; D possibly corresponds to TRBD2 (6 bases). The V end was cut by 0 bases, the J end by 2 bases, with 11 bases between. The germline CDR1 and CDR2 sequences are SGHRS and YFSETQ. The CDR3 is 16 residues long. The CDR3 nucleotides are TGCGCCAGCAGCTTGGATGGCGGGGTAAACACCGGGGAGCTGTTTTTT. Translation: CASSLDGGVNTGELFF.

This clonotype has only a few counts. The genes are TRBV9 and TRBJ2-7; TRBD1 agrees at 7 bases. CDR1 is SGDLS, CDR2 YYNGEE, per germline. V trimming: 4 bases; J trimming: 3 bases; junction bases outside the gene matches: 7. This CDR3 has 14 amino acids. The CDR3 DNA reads TGTGCCAGCAGCCACGGACAGGAGTTCTACGAGCAGTACTTC. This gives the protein CASSHGQEFYEQYF.

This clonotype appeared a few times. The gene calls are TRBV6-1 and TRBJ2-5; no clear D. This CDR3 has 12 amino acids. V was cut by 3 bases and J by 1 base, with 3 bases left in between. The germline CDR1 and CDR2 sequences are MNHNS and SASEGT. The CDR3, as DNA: TGTGCCAGCAGTGAGATCCAAGAGACCCAGTACTTC. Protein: CASSEIQETQYF.

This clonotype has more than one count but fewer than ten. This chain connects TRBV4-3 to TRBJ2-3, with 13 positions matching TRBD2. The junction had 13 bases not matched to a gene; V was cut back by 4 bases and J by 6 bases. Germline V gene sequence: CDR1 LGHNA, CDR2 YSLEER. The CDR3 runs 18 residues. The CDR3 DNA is TGCGCCAGCAGCCTAGGCGCCCCCCCGGGACTAGCGGGGGATACGCAGTATTTT. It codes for CASSLGAPPGLAGDTQYF.

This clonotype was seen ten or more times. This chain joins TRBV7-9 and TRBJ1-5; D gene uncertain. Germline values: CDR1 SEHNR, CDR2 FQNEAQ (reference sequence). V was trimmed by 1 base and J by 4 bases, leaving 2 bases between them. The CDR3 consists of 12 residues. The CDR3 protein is CASSLGNQPQHF. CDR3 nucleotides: TGTGCCAGCAGCTTAGGGAATCAGCCCCAGCATTTT.

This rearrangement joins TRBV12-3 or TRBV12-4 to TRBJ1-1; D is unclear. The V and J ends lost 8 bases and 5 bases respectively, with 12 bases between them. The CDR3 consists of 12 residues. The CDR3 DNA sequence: TGTGCCAGCCATCATGGGTTGACTGAAGCTTTCTTT. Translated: CASHHGLTEAFF.

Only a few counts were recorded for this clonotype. The CDR3 nucleotides are TGTGCCAGCAGCTTTAAGTATGGCTACACCTTC. As protein: CASSFKYGYTF. The chain uses TRBV7-9 and TRBJ1-2, with D unclear. The V end was cut by 3 bases, the J end by 5 bases, with 4 bases between. Germline V gives CDR1 SEHNR, CDR2 FQNEAQ (reference sequence). This CDR3 is 11 amino acids long.